This T cell receptor (beta chain) was retrieved from a study of cytomegalovirus exposure and HLA in healthy donors. Study-wide findings and caveats: Most TCR sequences showed up rarely, but some public TCRs showed up in many donors. Subsequent analysis found a tendency for first-cohort TCR clusters to co-occur within the 95 to 150 validation repertoires. Among TCR beta chains, those listed as cytomegalovirus-associated numbered around 180.

This clone was counted once. As yet, its antigen is unknown. CDR1 is MGHRA and CDR2 is YSYEKL in the germline V gene. Trimming took 0 bases from V and 11 from J, leaving 5 bases between them. The CDR3 spans 11 residues. Assay: immunoSEQ multiplex PCR; the TCRdb copy retains only in-frame clones and omits some. The data contain a few hundred thousand clones, roughly 90% of them singletons. The sequenced sample consisted of PBMCs. The clonotype originates from a man aged 25 to 40 in good health and CMV-seronegative. This chain joins TRBV4-1 and TRBJ2-1; no reliable D call. The CDR3 is CASSQESKQFF. In DNA form, the CDR3 reads TGCGCCAGCAGCCAAGAAAGCAAGCAGTTCTTC.